This T cell receptor (beta chain) was retrieved from a study of T cells after yellow fever vaccination. In TCRdb, the 5' RACE reads were re-called with MiXCR into one record per CDR3 protein. This table has hundreds of thousands of distinct CDR3 sequences, roughly 13% appearing once. General observations from the study: Clonotypes shared by both compartments, CD4 and CD8, made up a small share. Most clones from primary vaccination resurfaced after the booster (around 97% CD4, 88% CD8). The secondary response was weaker, and its peak arrived faster, on day 5 versus 15.

CDR3 length equals 14 residues. Germline CDR1 reads SGHTA; CDR2 reads FQGNSA. J was trimmed by 2 bases and V by 7 bases; bases with no gene match: 3. Comment on this clonotype: Its cognate antigen is unknown.

The source of this sequence is a man between 25 and 39 years old who received the YFV17D yellow fever vaccine. The chain couples TRBV7-2 to TRBJ2-5; 11 bases are shared with TRBD2. Sequencing was performed on PBMCs, taken on the day of the yellow fever booster vaccination. The CDR3 loop reads CASIRLAGQETQYF. DNA of the CDR3: TGTGCCAGCATCCGACTAGCGGGACAAGAGACCCAGTACTTC.